This T cell receptor beta chain was sequenced during a study of blood T cell repertoires in COVID-19. Here immunoSEQ multiplex PCR was the method, and the copy in TCRdb shows in-frame clones only, minus some. The sample records about 200,000 clones, roughly 88% being singletons. Germline V lookup: CDR1 SGHKS, CDR2 YYEKEE (reference sequence). This CDR3 is built from 16 residues. V lost 4 bases to trimming and J lost 1 base; unmatched junction nucleotides: 10. V gene TRBV5-5 combines with J gene TRBJ1-1; 7 bases are shared with TRBD1. The specimen was peripheral blood. The clonotype comes from a man younger than 45 who had recovered from COVID-19. Written as DNA, the CDR3 is TGTGCCAGCAGCGGAACTCGGACAGGTGAGAACACTGAAGCTTTCTTT. Its translation: CASSGTRTGENTEAFF.